The following is a T cell receptor beta chain sequence with its context. The germline V and J ends were trimmed by 3 bases and 6 bases, with 17 bases remaining between them. This CDR3 contains 16 residues. Germline CDR1 reads SGHTA; CDR2 reads FQGTGA. The source of the sample is a study of T-cell memory formation after mild COVID-19. From the 5' RACE reads, TCRdb called clonotypes with MiXCR, one entry per CDR3 protein. Among roughly 500,000 distinct CDR3 sequences listed, around 21% were seen once. The chain links TRBV7-3 to TRBJ2-2; D may be TRBD2 (6 bases). What was sequenced was PBMCs or a T cell subset sorted from them (not recorded which). The TCR sequence derives from an adult woman who had mild COVID-19 (a few samples of this study predate the infection). Cell type and time point are not known. The CDR3 sequence is CASSLATGDRAGELFF. The CDR3 DNA sequence: TGTGCCAGCAGCTTGGCAACGGGAGATCGGGCCGGGGAGCTGTTTTTT.